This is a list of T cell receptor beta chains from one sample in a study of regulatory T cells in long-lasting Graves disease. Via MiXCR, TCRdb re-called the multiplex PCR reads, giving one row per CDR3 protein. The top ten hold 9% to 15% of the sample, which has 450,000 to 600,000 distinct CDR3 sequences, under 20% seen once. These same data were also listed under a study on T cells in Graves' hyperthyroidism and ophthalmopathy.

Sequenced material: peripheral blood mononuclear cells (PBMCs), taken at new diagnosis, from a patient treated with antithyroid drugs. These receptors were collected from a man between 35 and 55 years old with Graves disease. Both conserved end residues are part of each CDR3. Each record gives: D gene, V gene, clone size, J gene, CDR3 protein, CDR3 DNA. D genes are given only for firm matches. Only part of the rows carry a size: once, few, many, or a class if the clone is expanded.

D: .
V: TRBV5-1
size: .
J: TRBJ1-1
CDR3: CASSLGTEWGTEAFF
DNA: TGCGCCAGCAGCTTGGGTACAGAATGGGGGACTGAAGCTTTCTTT

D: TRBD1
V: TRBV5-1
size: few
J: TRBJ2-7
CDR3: CASSLAAGGEYEQYF
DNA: TGCGCCAGCAGCTTGGCGGCAGGGGGCGAGTACGAGCAGTACTTC

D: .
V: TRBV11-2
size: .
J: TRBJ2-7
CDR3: CASSPGGAREQYF
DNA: TGTGCCAGCAGCCCTGGGGGGGCGCGTGAGCAGTACTTC

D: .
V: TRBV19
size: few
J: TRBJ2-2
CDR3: CASSPDSSGELFF
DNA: TGTGCCAGTAGTCCAGACTCGTCAGGGGAGCTGTTTTTT

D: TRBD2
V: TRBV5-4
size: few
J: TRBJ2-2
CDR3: CASSPGLAVTNTGELFF
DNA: TGTGCCAGCAGCCCGGGACTAGCGGTAACGAACACCGGGGAGCTGTTTTTT

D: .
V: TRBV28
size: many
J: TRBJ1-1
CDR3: CASRLRESAEAFF
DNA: TGTGCCAGCAGGCTCCGGGAGAGCGCTGAAGCTTTCTTT

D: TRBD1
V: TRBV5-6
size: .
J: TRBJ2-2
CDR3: CASRRDRVVGELFF
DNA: TGTGCCAGCAGACGGGACAGGGTAGTCGGGGAGCTGTTTTTT

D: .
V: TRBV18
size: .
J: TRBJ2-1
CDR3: CASSRLGYEQFF
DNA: TGTGCCAGCTCACGACTAGGGTATGAGCAGTTCTTC

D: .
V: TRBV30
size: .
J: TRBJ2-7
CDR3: CAWSVRGPTYEQYF
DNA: TGTGCCTGGAGTGTACGGGGCCCGACCTACGAGCAGTACTTC

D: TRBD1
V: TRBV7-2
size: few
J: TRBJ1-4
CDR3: CASSLAIGTGAFRSNEKLFF
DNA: TGTGCCAGCAGCTTAGCCATTGGGACAGGAGCTTTTCGGTCTAATGAAAAACTGTTTTTT

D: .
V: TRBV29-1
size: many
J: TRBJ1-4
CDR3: CSVGTFEEKLFF
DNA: TGCAGCGTTGGCACGTTCGAGGAAAAACTGTTTTTT

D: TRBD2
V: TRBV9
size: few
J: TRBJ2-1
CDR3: CASSVSGRFNEQFF
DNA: TGTGCCAGCAGCGTTAGCGGGAGGTTTAATGAGCAGTTCTTC

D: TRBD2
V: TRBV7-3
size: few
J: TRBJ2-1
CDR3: CASSKMGGVGPYNEQFF
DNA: TGTGCCAGCAGCAAAATGGGGGGGGTGGGCCCCTACAATGAGCAGTTCTTC

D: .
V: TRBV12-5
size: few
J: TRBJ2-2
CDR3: CASGLFSTLEDTGELFF
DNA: TGTGCTAGTGGTTTGTTTTCCACCCTTGAGGACACCGGGGAGCTGTTTTTT

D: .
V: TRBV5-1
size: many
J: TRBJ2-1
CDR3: CASSLSWDEQFF
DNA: TGCGCCAGCAGCTTGTCGTGGGATGAGCAGTTCTTC

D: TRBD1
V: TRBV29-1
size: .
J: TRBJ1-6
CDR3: CSVQDRVGWPLHF
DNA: TGCAGCGTTCAGGACAGGGTTGGGTGGCCCCTCCACTTT

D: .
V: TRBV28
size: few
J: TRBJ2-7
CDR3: CASRIQGGSYEQYF
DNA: TGTGCCAGCAGGATCCAGGGAGGATCCTACGAGCAGTACTTC

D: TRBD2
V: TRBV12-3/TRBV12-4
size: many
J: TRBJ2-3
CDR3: CASSLGLAGFTDTQYF
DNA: TGCGCCAGCAGCCTCGGACTAGCGGGCTTCACAGATACGCAGTATTTT

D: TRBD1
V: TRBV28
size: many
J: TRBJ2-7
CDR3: CASSPGGFYEQYF
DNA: TGTGCCAGCAGTCCAGGGGGCTTCTACGAGCAGTACTTC

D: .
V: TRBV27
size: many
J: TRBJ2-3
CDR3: CASIIRLAGGTDTQYF
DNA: TGTGCCAGCATTATTCGGCTGGCAGGGGGCACAGATACGCAGTATTTT

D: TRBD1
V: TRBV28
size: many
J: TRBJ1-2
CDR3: CATGGTGATYTF
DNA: TGTGCCACAGGGGGGACGGGAGCCACCTACACCTTC

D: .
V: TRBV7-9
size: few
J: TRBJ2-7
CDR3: CASSLEGHYEQYF
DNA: TGTGCCAGCAGCTTAGAGGGACACTACGAGCAGTACTTC

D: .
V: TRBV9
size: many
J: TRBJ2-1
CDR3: CASSVGPRGYNEQFF
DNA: TGTGCCAGCAGCGTAGGACCGCGGGGTTACAATGAGCAGTTCTTC

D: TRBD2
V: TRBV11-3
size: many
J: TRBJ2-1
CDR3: CASSSTSVGNNEQFF
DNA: TGTGCCAGCAGCTCGACTAGCGTAGGTAACAATGAGCAGTTCTTC

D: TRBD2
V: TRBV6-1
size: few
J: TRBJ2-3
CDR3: CASTKLAGGTDTQYF
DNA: TGTGCCAGCACCAAATTAGCGGGAGGCACAGATACGCAGTATTTT

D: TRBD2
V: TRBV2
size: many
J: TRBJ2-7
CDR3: CASSELAGGPAYEQYF
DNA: TGTGCCAGCAGTGAACTAGCGGGAGGGCCTGCCTACGAGCAGTACTTC